This paragraph covers one T cell receptor beta chain sequence. Its specificity is not known. Quantitative 5'-RACE was performed with molecular barcodes, and it yielded the TCR beta libraries. TCRdb used MiXCR to reprocess the 5' RACE reads, holding one entry per CDR3 protein. The table records some 840,000 distinct CDR3 sequences, approximately 10% of them present only once. This record belongs to a study of CD8 T cells in ankylosing spondylitis. General study findings and limits: Reactive arthritis synovial fluid and blood were previously reported to contain some motif variants. Characteristic, it appeared, of ankylosing spondylitis blood was a TCR beta motif of roughly eight highly homologous variants. Clones that were linked to disease were CD8+ and were relatively rare in peripheral blood. In ankylosing spondylitis patients, matched synovial fluid reportedly showed significant enrichment of disease-linked clones.

Input material: blood, either unsorted or a sorted T cell fraction (not recorded which). This clonotype originated in a male donor with ankylosing spondylitis.

The CDR3 DNA reads as TGCAGTGCTATCCCCTCAGGAAGGACCTACGAGCAGTACTTC. Translating it yields CSAIPSGRTYEQYF. V and J are TRBV20-1 and TRBJ2-7; D remains ambiguous. This CDR3 contains 14 residues. CDR1 and CDR2 from the germline V gene are DFQATT and SNEGSKA (reference sequence). Trimming shortened V by 4 bases and J by 2 bases, and 15 bases separated the two germline ends.